These 19 T cell receptor beta chains were all obtained from the same sample, sequenced in a study of beta chain features in type 1 diabetes. The sequenced template was cDNA made from the entire isolated RNA. The method was immunoSEQ multiplex PCR; TCRdb's version includes in-frame clones alone and lacks a portion of them. The sample includes about half a million clones, about 29% seen only once; the top ten take 0.05% to 0.065%. Source material: naive CD4+ T cells from blood. The receptor source for this set is a man between 18 and 29 years old in good health.

This clone occurred once. The CDR3, as DNA: TGTGCCAGCAGCTTGGGGCAGGGGAAAGATACGCAGTATTTT. Protein sequence: CASSLGQGKDTQYF. J is TRBJ2-3 and V is TRBV5-4, with TRBD1 as a possible D gene (6 bases). V was shortened by 0 bases and J by 5 bases, with 10 bases between the two germline ends. This CDR3 is built from 14 residues. Germline CDR1 SGHNT, CDR2 YYREEE (reference sequence).

This chain uses TRBV30 with TRBJ1-2; D might be TRBD1 (6 bases). V lost 0 bases and J 4 bases, leaving 15 bases between the germline ends. Germline assignment: CDR1 GTSNPN and CDR2 SVGIG (reference sequence). The CDR3 totals 15 residues. The CDR3 DNA reads TGTGCCTGGAGTGTACGAACAGGGCGGATCTATGGCTACACCTTC. Translating gives CAWSVRTGRIYGYTF.

This clone was counted a few times. The chain recombines TRBV5-1 with TRBJ2-6; D unclear. Per the germline V gene, CDR1 is SGHRS and CDR2 is YFSETQ. The CDR3 loop spans 17 amino acids. V lost 4 bases and J 2 bases, leaving 16 bases between the germline ends. CDR3 bases: TGCGCCAGCAGCCGCTCCCTCAGTACCCCTGGGGCCAACGTCCTGACTTTC. It yields the protein CASSRSLSTPGANVLTF.

About this clone itself: One junction end disagrees with the germline gene, perhaps due to a read error. This rearrangement joins TRBV29-1 to TRBJ2-5, with D possibly matching TRBD2 (5 bases). Germline V lookup: CDR1 SQVTM, CDR2 ANQGSEA. The CDR3 is 15 residues long. Here the CDR3 reads CSVEGSRTFPETQYF. CDR3 bases: TGCAGCGTCGAAGGTTCTAGGACTTTCCCAGAGACCCAGTACTTC.

In DNA, the CDR3 is TGTGCCTGGGGGACAGGGACTCAGTACGAGCAGTACTTC. This codes for CAWGTGTQYEQYF. The chain joins TRBV30 to TRBJ2-7; 9 bases are a match to TRBD1. This CDR3 spans 13 amino acids. V shed 5 bases, J shed 4 bases, and the junction held 6 bases outside the gene matches. Germline assignment: CDR1 GTSNPN and CDR2 SVGIG (reference sequence).

This clone was seen a handful of times. The chain has TRBV9 and TRBJ2-7; 8 bases line up with TRBD1. Per the germline V gene, CDR1 is SGDLS and CDR2 is YYNGEE. The ends lost 0 bases at V and 3 bases at J; junction bases unmatched: 5. This CDR3 has 15 amino acids. This CDR3 reads CASSVAPTGDYEQYF. The CDR3, as DNA: TGTGCCAGCAGCGTAGCCCCGACAGGGGACTACGAGCAGTACTTC.

V usage is TRBV18 and J usage is TRBJ1-2; D may be TRBD1 (6 bases). Deletions cut 1 base from V and 6 bases from J, with 12 bases between. Germline CDR1 KGHSH, CDR2 LQKENI. The CDR3 covers 14 residues. In DNA, the CDR3 is TGTGCCAGCTCACCACTAACTTCAGGGGATGGCTACACCTTC. Its protein product is CASSPLTSGDGYTF.

V gene TRBV2 combines with J gene TRBJ2-6; the D is unclear. Trimming took off 7 bases at V and 5 bases at J, with 9 bases between the two ends. The CDR3 loop spans 13 amino acids. Germline V gene data show CDR1 as SNHLY and CDR2 as FYNNEI. This chain's CDR3 is CASTPERANVLTF. The CDR3 DNA follows: TGTGCCAGCACTCCAGAAAGGGCCAACGTCCTGACTTTC.

A few counts support this clone. The chain uses TRBV29-1 and TRBJ2-5; no firm D call. The V end lost 0 bases, the J end lost 0 bases, and 11 bases lay between the germline ends. CDR1 is SQVTM and CDR2 is ANQGSEA in the germline V gene. The CDR3 consists of 15 residues. CDR3 sequence reads: CSVEDNGRYQETQYF. Written as DNA, the CDR3 is TGCAGCGTTGAAGATAACGGTCGGTACCAAGAGACCCAGTACTTC.

This clone was observed a handful of times. The CDR3 reads CASSRGLAGGLGVNEQYF. The CDR3, as DNA: TGTGCCAGCAGCCGTGGGCTAGCGGGAGGGTTAGGAGTCAACGAGCAGTACTTC. This chain connects TRBV27 to TRBJ2-7, with 12 bases lining up with TRBD2. Germline V gene lookup returns CDR1 MNHEY and CDR2 SMNVEV (reference sequence). V was pared by 6 bases and J by 5 bases, with 17 bases of the junction left unmatched. This CDR3 has 18 residues.

Turning to this clone: Other DNA sequences in this specimen translate into the identical CDR3. This chain uses TRBV30 with TRBJ1-3; unclear D gene. Germline-derived CDR1 and CDR2 are GTSNPN and SVGIG (reference sequence). The CDR3 is 12 amino acids. Trimming shortened V by 3 bases and J by 0 bases, and 3 bases separated the two germline ends. The CDR3 loop is CAWSVSGNTIYF. In DNA form, the CDR3 reads TGTGCCTGGAGCGTCTCTGGAAACACCATATATTTT.

The chain recombines TRBV30 with TRBJ2-3; D perhaps matches TRBD2 (6 bases). CDR1 is GTSNPN and CDR2 is SVGIG in the germline V gene (reference sequence). Trimming stripped 3 bases from V and 4 bases from J, with 17 bases between. CDR3 size: 15 residues. This CDR3 reads CAWRKGTGAADTQYF. The CDR3 nucleotides are TGTGCCTGGAGAAAGGGCACGGGAGCCGCAGATACGCAGTATTTT.

V and J are TRBV15 and TRBJ1-4, with D perhaps TRBD1 (6 bases). This CDR3 has 12 residues. Trimming shortened V by 5 bases and J by 10 bases, and 11 bases separated the two germline ends. Germline V gene data show CDR1 as LNHNV and CDR2 as YYDKDF (reference sequence). DNA for the CDR3: TGTGCCACCAGCGGGGGGCTCGGAAAACTGTTTTTT. Translation gives CATSGGLGKLFF.

This clone was found a few times. The chain is built from TRBV7-2 and TRBJ2-7; tentative D call: TRBD2 (5 bases). Germline-derived CDR1 and CDR2 are SGHTA and FQGNSA. Trimming left V 2 bases short and J 6 bases short, with 17 bases between. The CDR3 spans 15 residues. In DNA, the CDR3 is TGTGCCAGCAGCTTAATTGGTGGACTTGCGTCCGAGCAGTACTTC. It codes for CASSLIGGLASEQYF.

This clone was counted once. The chain is built from TRBV11-2 and TRBJ2-3, with 11 bases aligning to TRBD2. CDR1 is SGHAT and CDR2 is FQNNGV in the germline V gene. CDR3 length: 16 amino acids. Trimming at V came to 4 bases and at J to 5 bases, leaving 8 bases not matched to a gene. The CDR3 sequence is CASSSGLAGGEDTQYF. CDR3 bases: TGTGCCAGCAGCTCAGGGCTAGCGGGAGGCGAAGATACGCAGTATTTT.

Many counts were recorded for this clone. Other DNA sequences in the sample encode the same CDR3. The rearrangement joins TRBV30 to TRBJ2-3; possible D gene TRBD1, 5 bases. V was shortened by 0 bases and J by 3 bases, with 7 bases between the two germline ends. Germline lookup yields CDR1 GTSNPN and CDR2 SVGIG (reference sequence). This CDR3 contains 13 residues. CDR3 nucleotide sequence: TGTGCCTGGAGTGTAAAGGGGACAGATACGCAGTATTTT. It is translated as CAWSVKGTDTQYF.

As concerns this clone: Other DNA sequences in this sample translate to the same CDR3. The chain has TRBV7-9 and TRBJ2-3; maybe TRBD2 (6 bases). Germline values: CDR1 SEHNR, CDR2 FQNEAQ (reference sequence). The CDR3 consists of 14 residues. V was clipped by 5 bases and J by 3 bases, with 12 bases between them. This chain's CDR3 is CASSQGLSTDTQYF. The DNA for the CDR3 is TGTGCCAGCAGCCAGGGACTTTCGACAGATACGCAGTATTTT.

This clone was counted between two and nine times. This chain links TRBV5-1 with TRBJ2-1, with D uncertain. The ends were cut back, 2 bases at V and 4 bases at J, with 13 bases in the middle. CDR3 length: 15 residues. The germline V gene has CDR1 SGHRS and CDR2 YFSETQ. The CDR3 nucleotides are TGCGCCAGCAGCTTAGAAGTCTCGAATTACAATGAGCAGTTCTTC. Encoded protein: CASSLEVSNYNEQFF.

Comments on this clone: The same CDR3 arises from other DNA sequences in this sample as well. This chain joins TRBV9 and TRBJ2-1; 8 nucleotides match TRBD2. V was pared by 2 bases and J by 4 bases, with 2 bases of the junction left unmatched. Germline V lookup: CDR1 SGDLS, CDR2 YYNGEE. This CDR3 has 14 amino acids. As DNA, the CDR3 is TGTGCCAGCAGCGTGGCTAGCGGGTACAATGAGCAGTTCTTC. Amino acids: CASSVASGYNEQFF.